This T cell receptor beta chain was observed in a study of control samples from healthy donors and cancer patients. Profiling relied on immunoSEQ multiplex PCR, and the TCRdb table lists in-frame clones only, not all of them. The sample shows about 51,000 clones, about nine tenths of them seen only once. The TCR sequence derives from a man aged 35 to 55 with colorectal cancer. Source material: PBMCs.

The CDR3 DNA is TGTGCCAGCCTCCTGGGAGGGACAAACACTGAAGCTTTCTTT. It codes for CASLLGGTNTEAFF. The chain joins TRBV28 to TRBJ1-1; weak D call: TRBD1 (6 bases). The CDR3 is 14 residues long. Germline V lookup: CDR1 MDHEN, CDR2 SYDVKM. Between the trimmed V and J ends, which lost 8 bases and 2 bases, there was a span of 15 bases.